Here is one TCR beta chain with its context. Its binding antigen is unknown. Base quality data are lacking; no much larger clone is found one base away. Library method: the immunoSEQ multiplex PCR assay. TCRdb re-hosts the immuneACCESS table, in-frame sequences only. Its copies lack some clones; in the studies checked, an unresolved V gene accounts for under half of them, and the cause for the rest is not known. This sample has some 100,000 clones in its table, and 80% to 90% of those were observed once. More than 7% of the sample is in the top ten clones. The source of the sample is a study of control samples from healthy donors and cancer patients (TCRdb year 2020). The sample taken for sequencing was blood. This receptor was identified in a young man in good health.

The sequenced DNA: TGTGCCAGCAGCTCCATTGGCGGAGAAGAGACCCAGTACTTC. Translated, this gives CASSSIGGEETQYF. The rearrangement joined TRBV11-2 to TRBJ2-5, with the D gene uncertain. Taken from cysteine to phenylalanine, the CDR3 has 14 residues. Just CDR3 DNA is preserved here, 42 bases in frame from base 1. From a lookup of the germline V gene, CDR1 and CDR2 are SGHAT and FQNNGV. V loses 4 bases of germline sequence and J loses 3 bases, and the interval between the two ends is 12 bases.